Below are 29 T cell receptor beta chains sequenced from a single sample in a study of Siglec-9 on CD8 T cells in melanoma. Measured with immunoSEQ multiplex PCR; TCRdb has only the in-frame clones, and not every one. The sample consists of about 33,000 clones, about 80% of them appearing once. Sequences were obtained from Siglec-9- CD8+ T cells sorted from blood. These receptors were collected from a human donor in good health.

The chain employs TRBV7-9 and TRBJ2-1, with D perhaps matching TRBD2 (6 bases). Trimming took 0 bases from V and 14 from J, leaving 14 bases between them. CDR1 is SEHNR and CDR2 is FQNEAQ in the germline V gene (reference sequence). The CDR3 sequence is 13 residues long. In DNA form, the CDR3 reads TGTGCCAGCAGCTTAGCTAACCGGGACTCGGAGTTCTTC. It translates to CASSLANRDSEFF.

The V gene is TRBV27, the J gene TRBJ2-7; D remains ambiguous. Germline V gene sequence: CDR1 MNHEY, CDR2 SMNVEV (reference sequence). V lost 6 bases and J lost 0, with 9 bases in between. The length of the CDR3 is 13 residues. CDR3 sequence (DNA): TGTGCCAGCAGCCTAACGATCTCCTACGAGCAGTACTTC. Amino acid sequence: CASSLTISYEQYF.

The V gene is TRBV4-1, the J gene TRBJ2-7; D gene ambiguous. The CDR3 runs 15 residues. Germline V gene sequence: CDR1 MGHRA, CDR2 YSYEKL. Deletions cut 1 base from V and 0 bases from J, with 10 bases between. The CDR3 sequence is CASSQVSADSYEQYF. The CDR3 DNA reads TGCGCCAGCAGCCAAGTCTCGGCAGACTCCTACGAGCAGTACTTC.

V usage is TRBV6-1 and J usage is TRBJ2-1; no firm D call. This CDR3 is built from 15 residues. V shed 1 base and J shed 0 bases, with 7 bases lying between them. From germline, CDR1 is MNHNS and CDR2 SASEGT. Here the CDR3 DNA reads TGTGCCAGCAGTGAAGACTGGTCCTCCTACAATGAGCAGTTCTTC. Protein sequence: CASSEDWSSYNEQFF.

DNA of the CDR3: TGTGCCAGCAGCTTATGGCAGGGGGCAGGGTATGGCTACACCTTC. Amino acid sequence: CASSLWQGAGYGYTF. J is TRBJ1-2 and V is TRBV7-9, with 8 bases identical to TRBD1. Germline assignment: CDR1 SEHNR and CDR2 FQNEAQ (reference sequence). Trimming cost V 2 bases and J 5 bases; bases outside gene matches: 7. CDR3 length: 15 amino acids.

This rearrangement joins TRBV19 to TRBJ1-5; perhaps TRBD1 as D (5 bases). The germline gives CDR1 LNHDA, CDR2 SQIVND (reference sequence). Trimming pared 5 bases from V and 3 bases from J, leaving 14 bases between. The CDR3 is made up of 15 amino acids. The CDR3 reads CASSWGGYPNQPQHF. The CDR3 coding sequence is TGTGCCAGTAGTTGGGGCGGGTATCCCAATCAGCCCCAGCATTTT.

The chain uses TRBV6-1 and TRBJ2-7; perhaps D is TRBD1 or TRBD2 (5 bases each). Germline V gives CDR1 MNHNS, CDR2 SASEGT. V lost 4 bases and J 4 bases, leaving 14 bases between the germline ends. The CDR3 runs 14 residues. CDR3 protein: CASSGLGVSYEQYF. For the CDR3, the DNA is TGTGCCAGCAGTGGGTTGGGGGTAAGTTACGAGCAGTACTTC.

The chain is built from TRBV6-4 and TRBJ2-1; 13 nucleotides line up with TRBD2. V gave up 5 bases and J gave up 6 bases; unmatched junction bases: 10. This CDR3 region has 17 residues. Germline V gives CDR1 MRHNA, CDR2 SNTAGT. DNA for the CDR3: TGTGCCAGCAGTTCCGGACTAGCGGGAGAGGGCGGCAATGAGCAGTTCTTC. Translating gives CASSSGLAGEGGNEQFF.

This sequence joins TRBV16 and TRBJ2-2; D unresolved. This CDR3 region has 13 residues. With 4 bases removed from V and 0 bases from J, the gap between germline ends came to 3 bases. From germline, CDR1 is KGHSY and CDR2 FQNENV. The CDR3 coding sequence is TGTGCCAGCAGCCCGTCGAACACCGGGGAGCTGTTTTTT. Translated: CASSPSNTGELFF.

CDR3 sequence: CASSLAPGEGNTEAFF. The CDR3 DNA is TGTGCCAGCAGCTTGGCTCCAGGAGAGGGGAACACTGAAGCTTTCTTT. The chain combines TRBV5-6 with TRBJ1-1; D uncertain. This CDR3 spans 16 amino acids. V was clipped by 0 bases and J by 1 base, with 13 bases between them. Germline assignment: CDR1 SGHDT and CDR2 YYEEEE. Full variable domain (outside the CDR3, taken from reference TRBV5-6 and TRBJ1-1): DAGVTQSPTHLIKTRGQQVTLRCSPKSGHDTVSWYQQALGQGPQFIFQYYEEEERQRGNFPDRFSGHQFPNYSSELNVNALLLGDSALYLCASSLAPGEGNTEAFFGQGTRLTVV.

This clone was observed a handful of times. The chain uses TRBV5-6 and TRBJ1-1; TRBD1 is a possible D gene (6 bases). The CDR3 extends over 14 amino acids. The germline V gene has CDR1 SGHDT and CDR2 YYEEEE. V was cut by 2 bases and J by 1 base, with 9 bases left in between. As DNA, the CDR3 is TGTGCCAGCAGCTTCTTGACAGGGAACACTGAAGCTTTCTTT. Protein sequence: CASSFLTGNTEAFF.

This clone was observed a handful of times. The CDR3 nucleotides read TGTGCCAGCAGGGCATGGACGGGGAACACTGAAGCTTTCTTT. It is translated as CASRAWTGNTEAFF. The rearrangement links TRBV7-9 to TRBJ1-1; unclear D gene. This CDR3 is 14 amino acids long. The V gene's germline CDR1 is SEHNR and CDR2 FQNEAQ (reference sequence). Trimming removed 6 bases at V and 1 base at J, with 12 bases between.

V usage is TRBV7-3 and J usage is TRBJ2-3; 12 bases fit TRBD2. Germline CDR1 and CDR2: SGHTA and FQGTGA. V trimming: 5 bases; J trimming: 3 bases; junction bases outside the gene matches: 3. CDR3 length equals 15 residues. In DNA form, the CDR3 reads TGTGCCAGCAGCCCCGGGACTAGCGGGACAGATACGCAGTATTTT. Translating gives CASSPGTSGTDTQYF. The full variable domain, its missing parts supplied by reference TRBV7-3 and TRBJ2-3, is GAGVSQTPSNKVTEKGKYVELRCDPISGHTALYWYRQSLGQGPEFLIYFQGTGAADDSGLPNDRFFAVRPEGSVSTLKIQRTERGDSAVYLCASSPGTSGTDTQYFGPGTRLTVL.

The chain uses TRBV15 and TRBJ2-1; D gene uncertain. This CDR3 is built from 12 residues. Germline CDR1 and CDR2: LNHNV and YYDKDF (reference sequence). The ends were cut back, 0 bases at V and 10 bases at J, with 7 bases in the middle. CDR3 nucleotides: TGTGCCACCAGCAGAGATCAGTACGAGCAGTTCTTC. Its protein product is CATSRDQYEQFF.

V is TRBV7-3 and J is TRBJ2-5, with 7 positions matching TRBD1. Germline loops: CDR1 SGHTA, CDR2 FQGTGA. The CDR3 sequence is 13 residues long. J was trimmed by 11 bases and V by 3 bases; bases with no gene match: 9. The CDR3 loop is CASSLTGPSPQYF. The CDR3 nucleotides are TGTGCCAGCAGCTTGACAGGGCCCAGCCCACAGTACTTC.

This clone showed up just a few times. The chain recombines TRBV30 with TRBJ1-5; the D gene is possibly TRBD1 (5 bases). CDR3 length equals 13 residues. Trimming took 2 bases from V and 13 from J, leaving 18 bases between them. CDR1 is GTSNPN, CDR2 SVGIG, per germline (reference sequence). CDR3: CAWSPHPRDGQHF. CDR3 coding DNA: TGTGCCTGGAGTCCACACCCGAGGGACGGTCAGCATTTT. Drawing the rest from reference TRBV30 and TRBJ1-5, the complete variable domain is SQTIHQWPATLVQPVGSPLSLECTVEGTSNPNLYWYRQAAGRGLQLLFYSVGIGQISSEVPQNLSASRPQDRQFILSSKKLLLSDSGFYLCAWSPHPRDGQHFGDGTRLSIL.

V is TRBV28 and J is TRBJ1-1; D is ambiguous. The V gene's germline CDR1 is MDHEN and CDR2 SYDVKM. The CDR3 has 11 residues. Trimming cost V 3 bases and J 3 bases, with 2 bases left between them. DNA for the CDR3: TGTGCCAGCAGTTTCGACACTGAAGCTTTCTTT. Protein: CASSFDTEAFF.

In regard to this clone: A read error may account for a junction end that differs from germline. The CDR3 here is CASSYSGGELFF. Written as DNA, the CDR3 is TGTGCTAGCAGCTATAGTGGCGGGGAGCTGTTTTTT. The chain is built from TRBV7-7 and TRBJ2-2; no reliable D call. This CDR3 has 12 residues. Germline V CDR1 and CDR2: SSHAT, FNYEAQ (reference sequence).

This chain links TRBV4-1 with TRBJ2-7, with D perhaps matching TRBD2 (6 bases). This CDR3 is built from 14 residues. Per germline, CDR1 MGHRA and CDR2 YSYEKL. Trimming pared 4 bases from V and 4 bases from J, leaving 14 bases between. Here the CDR3 DNA reads TGCGCCAGCAGCCCGGGAGCCGGGGGTTACGAGCAGTACTTC. It codes for CASSPGAGGYEQYF.

The chain links TRBV6-5 to TRBJ2-3, with a weak D call TRBD2 (6 bases). V was clipped by 7 bases and J by 7 bases, with 21 bases between them. CDR1 MNHEY and CDR2 SVGAGI come from the germline V gene. The CDR3 is made up of 15 amino acids. The CDR3 DNA reads as TGTGCCAGCACCGGTCCCTCTGGGGCGGGATATACGCAGTATTTT. Translating gives CASTGPSGAGYTQYF.

The rearrangement links TRBV11-2 to TRBJ2-7, with D possibly TRBD1 on 6 matching bases. Trimming stripped 4 bases from V and 2 bases from J, with 15 bases between. Per the germline V gene, CDR1 is SGHAT and CDR2 is FQNNGV. The CDR3 is 15 amino acids. The CDR3 nucleotides read TGTGCCAGCAGCTCCTCCCCCAGGGGTACCTACGAGCAGTACTTC. Its protein is CASSSSPRGTYEQYF.

The rearrangement links TRBV7-9 to TRBJ1-4, with unresolved D. Per germline, CDR1 SEHNR and CDR2 FQNEAQ (reference sequence). The CDR3 length is 14 residues. With 5 bases removed from V and 2 bases from J, the gap between germline ends came to 9 bases. The CDR3 loop is CASSGGATNEKLFF. The CDR3 region has the DNA TGTGCCAGCAGCGGAGGAGCGACTAATGAAAAACTGTTTTTT. The variable domain in full, with the rest retrieved from reference TRBV7-9 and TRBJ1-4, is DTGVSQNPRHKITKRGQNVTFRCDPISEHNRLYWYRQTLGQGPEFLTYFQNEAQLEKSRLLSDRFSAERPKGSFSTLEIQRTEQGDSAMYLCASSGGATNEKLFFGSGTQLSVL.

The chain carries TRBV4-1 and TRBJ1-2; D gene ambiguous. V lost 7 bases to trimming and J lost 4 bases, with 22 bases between them. This CDR3 has 16 amino acids. CDR1 MGHRA and CDR2 YSYEKL come from the germline V gene. Here the CDR3 DNA reads TGCGCCAGCACCCGAAGATATAGGGAGAAGGGCTATGGCTACACCTTC. Protein product: CASTRRYREKGYGYTF.

This clone is medium-sized (0.01 to 0.1%). The J gene is TRBJ1-2, the V gene TRBV5-5, with 8 bases aligning to TRBD1. The V gene end was trimmed by 7 bases and the J gene end by 5 bases; junction bases not matched to a gene: 10. Germline assignment: CDR1 SGHKS and CDR2 YYEKEE (reference sequence). This CDR3 has 14 amino acids. The CDR3 region has the DNA TGTGCCAGCGCCCCTCTACAGGGGGGATATGGCTACACCTTC. This gives the protein CASAPLQGGYGYTF.

V is TRBV9 and J is TRBJ2-6, with D tentatively TRBD1 (6 bases). Germline CDR1 is SGDLS and CDR2 is YYNGEE. There are 19 residues in the CDR3. The ends were cut back, 4 bases at V and 0 bases at J, with 20 bases in the middle. In DNA, the CDR3 is TGTGCCAGCAGCCAGATTGACAGGCCCTCTATCTCTGGGGCCAACGTCCTGACTTTC. Its translation is CASSQIDRPSISGANVLTF.

This chain uses TRBV28 with TRBJ1-3, with D hard to call. The CDR3 runs 17 residues. Between the trimmed V and J ends, which lost 5 bases and 2 bases, there was a span of 19 bases. Germline values: CDR1 MDHEN, CDR2 SYDVKM. This CDR3 is CASSPDGGKAPGNTIYF. The CDR3 coding sequence is TGTGCCAGCAGTCCCGATGGAGGGAAGGCCCCTGGAAACACCATATATTTT.

The chain carries TRBV6-1 and TRBJ2-7; unclear D gene. The germline V and J ends were trimmed by 5 bases and 0 bases, with 8 bases remaining between them. Germline V gives CDR1 MNHNS, CDR2 SASEGT. The CDR3 loop spans 13 amino acids. CDR3 bases: TGTGCCAGCAGTCCGGGCCTCTCCTACGAGCAGTACTTC. Translating it yields CASSPGLSYEQYF.

The V and J genes are TRBV7-6 and TRBJ2-7; D perhaps matches TRBD2 (5 bases). The germline V and J ends were trimmed by 2 bases and 2 bases, with 10 bases remaining between them. Germline V lookup: CDR1 SGHVS, CDR2 FNYEAQ. CDR3 size: 14 residues. The CDR3 nucleotides are TGTGCCAGCAGCTTAACCGGGAACCCCTACGAGCAGTACTTC. Protein sequence: CASSLTGNPYEQYF.

The chain's CDR3 is CASSEAGPYGYTF. The CDR3 nucleotides are TGTGCCAGCAGTGAGGCAGGGCCCTATGGCTACACCTTC. The genes are TRBV2 and TRBJ1-2; D might be TRBD1 (5 bases). Between the trimmed V and J ends, which lost 3 bases and 4 bases, there was a span of 9 bases. From germline, CDR1 is SNHLY and CDR2 FYNNEI. The CDR3 is 13 amino acids.